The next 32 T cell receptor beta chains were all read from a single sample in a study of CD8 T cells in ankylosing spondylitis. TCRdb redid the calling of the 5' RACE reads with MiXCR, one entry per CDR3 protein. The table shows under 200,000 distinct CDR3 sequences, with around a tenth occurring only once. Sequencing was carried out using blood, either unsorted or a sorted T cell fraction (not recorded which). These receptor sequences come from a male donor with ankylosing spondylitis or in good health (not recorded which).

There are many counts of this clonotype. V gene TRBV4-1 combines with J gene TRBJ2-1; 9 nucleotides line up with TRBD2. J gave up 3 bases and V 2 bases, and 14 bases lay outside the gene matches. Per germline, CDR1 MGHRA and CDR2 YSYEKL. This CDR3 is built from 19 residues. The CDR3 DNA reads TGCGCCAGCAGCCAAACTCTCTCCGTAGGACTAGCGAACTACAATGAGCAGTTCTTC. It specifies CASSQTLSVGLANYNEQFF.

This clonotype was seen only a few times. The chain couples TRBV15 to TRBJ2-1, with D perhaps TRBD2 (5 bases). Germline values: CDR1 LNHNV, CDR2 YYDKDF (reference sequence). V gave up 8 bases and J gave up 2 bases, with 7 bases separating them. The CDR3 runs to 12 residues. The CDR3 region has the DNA TGTGCCACCCGGGGAGCCTACAATGAGCAGTTCTTC. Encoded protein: CATRGAYNEQFF.

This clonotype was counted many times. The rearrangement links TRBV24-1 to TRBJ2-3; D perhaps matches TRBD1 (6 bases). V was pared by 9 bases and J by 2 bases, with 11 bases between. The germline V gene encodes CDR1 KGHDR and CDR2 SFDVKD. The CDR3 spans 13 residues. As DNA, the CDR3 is TGTGCCACCTTTGGGGACAACACAGATACGCAGTATTTT. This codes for CATFGDNTDTQYF.

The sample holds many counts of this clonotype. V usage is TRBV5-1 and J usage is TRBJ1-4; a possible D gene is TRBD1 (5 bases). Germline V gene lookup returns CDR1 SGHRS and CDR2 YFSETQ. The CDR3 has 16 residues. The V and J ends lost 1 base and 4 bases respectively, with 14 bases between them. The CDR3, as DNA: TGCGCCAGCAGCTTGTCCCAGGGAACCTTTAATGAAAAACTGTTTTTT. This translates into CASSLSQGTFNEKLFF.

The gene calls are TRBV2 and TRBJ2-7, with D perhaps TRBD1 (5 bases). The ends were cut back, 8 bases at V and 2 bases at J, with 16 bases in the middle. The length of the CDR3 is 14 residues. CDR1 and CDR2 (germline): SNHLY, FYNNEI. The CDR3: CASQRTLDTYEQYF. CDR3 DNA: TGTGCCAGCCAAAGGACATTGGATACCTACGAGCAGTACTTC.

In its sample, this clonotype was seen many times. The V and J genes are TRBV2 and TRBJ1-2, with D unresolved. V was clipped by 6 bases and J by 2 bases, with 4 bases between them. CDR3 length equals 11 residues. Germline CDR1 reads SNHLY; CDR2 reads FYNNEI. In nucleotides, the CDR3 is TGTGCCAGCAGGCCGAACTATGGCTACACCTTC. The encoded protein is CASRPNYGYTF.

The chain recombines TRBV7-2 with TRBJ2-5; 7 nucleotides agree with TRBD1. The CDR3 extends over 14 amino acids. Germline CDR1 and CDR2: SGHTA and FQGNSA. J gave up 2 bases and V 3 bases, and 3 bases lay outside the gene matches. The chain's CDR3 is CASSLSGQQETQYF. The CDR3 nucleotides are TGTGCCAGCAGCTTGTCGGGACAGCAAGAGACCCAGTACTTC.

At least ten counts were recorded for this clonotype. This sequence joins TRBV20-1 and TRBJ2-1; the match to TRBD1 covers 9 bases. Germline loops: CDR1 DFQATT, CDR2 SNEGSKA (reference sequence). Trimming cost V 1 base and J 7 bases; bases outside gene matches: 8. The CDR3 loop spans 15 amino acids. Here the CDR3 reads CSARVTGGGWNEQFF. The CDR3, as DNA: TGCAGTGCTAGAGTGACAGGGGGTGGGTGGAATGAGCAGTTCTTC.

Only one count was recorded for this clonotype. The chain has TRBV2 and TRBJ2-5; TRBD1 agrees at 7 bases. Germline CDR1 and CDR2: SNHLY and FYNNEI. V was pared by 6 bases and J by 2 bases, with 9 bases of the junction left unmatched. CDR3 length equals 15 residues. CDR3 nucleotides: TGTGCCAGCAGCACCACGGGACAGTTTCAAGAGACCCAGTACTTC. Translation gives CASSTTGQFQETQYF.

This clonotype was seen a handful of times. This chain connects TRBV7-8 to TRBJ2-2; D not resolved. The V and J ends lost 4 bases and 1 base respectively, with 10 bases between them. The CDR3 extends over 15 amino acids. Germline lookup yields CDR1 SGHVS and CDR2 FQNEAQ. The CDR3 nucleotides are TGTGCCAGCAGCTCCCTCCGGGTGAACACCGGGGAGCTGTTTTTT. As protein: CASSSLRVNTGELFF.

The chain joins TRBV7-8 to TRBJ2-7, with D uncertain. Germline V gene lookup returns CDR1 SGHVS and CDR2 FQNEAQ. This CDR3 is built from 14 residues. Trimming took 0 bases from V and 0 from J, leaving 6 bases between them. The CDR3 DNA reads TGTGCCAGCAGCTTAGCGCAATACTCCTACGAGCAGTACTTC. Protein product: CASSLAQYSYEQYF. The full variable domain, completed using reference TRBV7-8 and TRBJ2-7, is GAGVSQSPRYKVAKRGQDVALRCDPISGHVSLFWYQQALGQGPEFLTYFQNEAQLDKSGLPSDRFFAERPEGSVSTLKIQRTQQEDSAVYLCASSLAQYSYEQYFGPGTRLTVT.

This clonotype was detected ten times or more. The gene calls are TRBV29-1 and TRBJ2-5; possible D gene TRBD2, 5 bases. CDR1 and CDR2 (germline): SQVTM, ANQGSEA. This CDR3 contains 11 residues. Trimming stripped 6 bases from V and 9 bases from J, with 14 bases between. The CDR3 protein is CSVRAEGAQYF. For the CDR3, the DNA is TGCAGCGTCCGGGCCGAGGGTGCCCAGTACTTC.

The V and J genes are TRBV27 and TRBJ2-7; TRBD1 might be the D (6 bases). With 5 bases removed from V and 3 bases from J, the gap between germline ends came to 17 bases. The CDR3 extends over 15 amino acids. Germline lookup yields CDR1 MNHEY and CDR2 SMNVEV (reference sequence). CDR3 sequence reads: CASSPRGTSFYEQYF. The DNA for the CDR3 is TGTGCCAGCAGTCCCCGAGGGACATCCTTCTACGAGCAGTACTTC.

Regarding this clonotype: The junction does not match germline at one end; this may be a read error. CDR3: CASSLGQGFSSEQYF. The CDR3 region has the DNA TGCGCCAGCAGCCTGGGACAGGGGTTTTCCTCCGAGCAGTACTTC. The chain has TRBV5-1 and TRBJ2-7, with TRBD1 identical over 10 bases. The CDR3 is 15 residues long. Germline V gene data show CDR1 as SGHRS and CDR2 as YFSETQ.

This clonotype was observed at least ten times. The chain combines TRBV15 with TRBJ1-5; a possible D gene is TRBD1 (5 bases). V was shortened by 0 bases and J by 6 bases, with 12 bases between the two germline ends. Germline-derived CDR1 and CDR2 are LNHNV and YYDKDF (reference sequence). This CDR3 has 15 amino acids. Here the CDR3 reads CATSRDKGSGQPQHF. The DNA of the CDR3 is TGTGCCACCAGCAGAGATAAGGGGTCGGGTCAGCCCCAGCATTTT.

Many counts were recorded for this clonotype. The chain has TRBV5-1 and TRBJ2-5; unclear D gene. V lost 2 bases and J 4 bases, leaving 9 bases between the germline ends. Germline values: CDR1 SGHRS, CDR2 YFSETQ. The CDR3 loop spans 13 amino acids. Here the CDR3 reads CASSFGLGETQYF. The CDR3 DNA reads TGCGCCAGCAGCTTCGGCTTGGGAGAGACCCAGTACTTC.

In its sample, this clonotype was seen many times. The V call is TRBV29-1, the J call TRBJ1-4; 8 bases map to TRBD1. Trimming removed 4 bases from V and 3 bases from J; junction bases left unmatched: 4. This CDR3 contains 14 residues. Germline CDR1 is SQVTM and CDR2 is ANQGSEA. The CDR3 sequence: CSVVETGANEKLFF. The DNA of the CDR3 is TGCAGCGTTGTCGAGACAGGGGCTAATGAAAAACTGTTTTTT.

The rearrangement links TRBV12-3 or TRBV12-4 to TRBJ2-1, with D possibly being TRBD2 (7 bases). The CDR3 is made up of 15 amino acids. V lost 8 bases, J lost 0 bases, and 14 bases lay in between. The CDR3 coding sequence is TGTGCCAGCGCCCCGCGGGGGCCCTCCTACAATGAGCAGTTCTTC. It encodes CASAPRGPSYNEQFF.

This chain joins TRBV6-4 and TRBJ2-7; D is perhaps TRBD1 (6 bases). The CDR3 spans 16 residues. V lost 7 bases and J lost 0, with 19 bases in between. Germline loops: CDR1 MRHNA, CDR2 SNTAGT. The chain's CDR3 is CASNWTAPYLSYEQYF. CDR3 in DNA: TGTGCCAGCAACTGGACAGCCCCTTACCTCTCCTACGAGCAGTACTTC.

CDR3 DNA sequence: TGTGCCATCAGTGAGTCGGGGACTAGCGGGAGCAATGAGAACATTCAGTACTTC. Its translation is CAISESGTSGSNENIQYF. This rearrangement joins TRBV10-3 to TRBJ2-4; 14 bases agree with TRBD2. Unmatched junction bases numbered 8, after V lost 0 bases and J lost 7 bases. The CDR3 loop spans 18 amino acids. The V gene's germline CDR1 is ENHRY and CDR2 SYGVKD.

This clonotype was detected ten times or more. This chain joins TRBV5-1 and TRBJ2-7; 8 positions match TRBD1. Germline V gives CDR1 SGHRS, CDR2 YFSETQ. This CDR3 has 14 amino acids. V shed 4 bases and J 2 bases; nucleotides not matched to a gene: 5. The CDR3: CASSVGQGTYEQYF. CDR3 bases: TGCGCCAGCAGCGTAGGACAGGGTACCTACGAGCAGTACTTC. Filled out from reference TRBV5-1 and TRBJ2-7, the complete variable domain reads KAGVTQTPRYLIKTRGQQVTLSCSPISGHRSVSWYQQTPGQGLQFLFEYFSETQRNKGNFPGRFSGRQFSNSRSEMNVSTLELGDSALYLCASSVGQGTYEQYFGPGTRLTVT.

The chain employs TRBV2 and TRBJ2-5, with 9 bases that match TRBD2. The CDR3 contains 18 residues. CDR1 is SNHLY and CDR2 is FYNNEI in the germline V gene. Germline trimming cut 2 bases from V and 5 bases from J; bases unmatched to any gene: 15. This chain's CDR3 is CASSEFLTSGEGAETQYF. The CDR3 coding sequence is TGTGCCAGCAGTGAATTCCTGACTAGCGGAGAGGGGGCGGAGACCCAGTACTTC.

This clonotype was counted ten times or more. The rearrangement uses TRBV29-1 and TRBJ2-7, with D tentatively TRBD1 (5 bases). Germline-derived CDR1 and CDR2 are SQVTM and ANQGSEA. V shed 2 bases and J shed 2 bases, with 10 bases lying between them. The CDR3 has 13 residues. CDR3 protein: CSVETGQAYEQYF. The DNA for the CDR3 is TGCAGCGTTGAAACTGGACAAGCCTACGAGCAGTACTTC.

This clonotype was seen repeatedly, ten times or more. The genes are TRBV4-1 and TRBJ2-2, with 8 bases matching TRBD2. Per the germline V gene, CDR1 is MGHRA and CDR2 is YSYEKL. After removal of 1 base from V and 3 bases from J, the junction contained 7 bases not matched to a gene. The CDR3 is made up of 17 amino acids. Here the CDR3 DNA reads TGCGCCAGCAGCCAAGTAGGAACTAGCGGCTACACCGGGGAGCTGTTTTTT. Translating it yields CASSQVGTSGYTGELFF.

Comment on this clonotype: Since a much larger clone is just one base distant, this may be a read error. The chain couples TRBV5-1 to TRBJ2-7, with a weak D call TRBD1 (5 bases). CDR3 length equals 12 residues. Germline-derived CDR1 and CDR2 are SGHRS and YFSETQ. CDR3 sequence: CASRVDSDERYF. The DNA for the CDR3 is TGCGCCAGCCGGGTCGACAGCGACGAGCGGTACTTC.

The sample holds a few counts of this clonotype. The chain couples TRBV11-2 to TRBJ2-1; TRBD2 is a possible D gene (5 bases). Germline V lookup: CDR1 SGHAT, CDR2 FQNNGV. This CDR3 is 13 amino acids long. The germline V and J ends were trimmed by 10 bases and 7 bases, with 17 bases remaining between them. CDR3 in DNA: TGTGCCACCCGGTCCGGATCGGGGAATGAGCAGTTCTTC. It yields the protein CATRSGSGNEQFF.

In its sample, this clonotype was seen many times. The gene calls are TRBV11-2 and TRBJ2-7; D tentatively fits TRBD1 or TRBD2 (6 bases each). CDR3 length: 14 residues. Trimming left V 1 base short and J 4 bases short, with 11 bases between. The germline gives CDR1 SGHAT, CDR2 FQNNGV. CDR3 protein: CASSLVGGLYEQYF. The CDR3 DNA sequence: TGTGCCAGCAGCTTAGTTGGGGGGCTATACGAGCAGTACTTC.

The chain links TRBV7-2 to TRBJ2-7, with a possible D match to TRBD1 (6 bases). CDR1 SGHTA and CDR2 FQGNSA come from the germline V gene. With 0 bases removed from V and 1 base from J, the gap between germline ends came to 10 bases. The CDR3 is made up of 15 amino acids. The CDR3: CASSLAGATSYEQYF. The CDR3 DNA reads TGTGCCAGCAGCTTAGCGGGGGCAACTTCCTACGAGCAGTACTTC.

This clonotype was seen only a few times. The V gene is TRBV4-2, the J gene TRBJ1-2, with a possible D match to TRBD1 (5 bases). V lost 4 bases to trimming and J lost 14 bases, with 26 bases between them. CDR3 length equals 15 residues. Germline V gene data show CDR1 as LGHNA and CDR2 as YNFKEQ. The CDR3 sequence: CASSPQRGGSMATTF. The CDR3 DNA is TGTGCCAGCAGCCCTCAACGGGGCGGATCTATGGCTACAACCTTC.

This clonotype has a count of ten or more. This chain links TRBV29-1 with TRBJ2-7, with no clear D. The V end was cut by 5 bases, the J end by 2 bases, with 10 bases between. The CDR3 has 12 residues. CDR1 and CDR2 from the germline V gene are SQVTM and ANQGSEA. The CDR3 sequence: CSVRPRPYEQYF. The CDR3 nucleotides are TGCAGCGTTCGACCGAGGCCCTACGAGCAGTACTTC.

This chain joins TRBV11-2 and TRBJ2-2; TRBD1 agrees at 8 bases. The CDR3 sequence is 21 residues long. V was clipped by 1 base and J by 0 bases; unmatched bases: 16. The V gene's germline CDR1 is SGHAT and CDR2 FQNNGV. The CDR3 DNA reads TGTGCCAGCAGCTTAGGTACAGGGGGGAGAACGGGGGCGACGAACACCGGGGAGCTGTTTTTT. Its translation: CASSLGTGGRTGATNTGELFF.

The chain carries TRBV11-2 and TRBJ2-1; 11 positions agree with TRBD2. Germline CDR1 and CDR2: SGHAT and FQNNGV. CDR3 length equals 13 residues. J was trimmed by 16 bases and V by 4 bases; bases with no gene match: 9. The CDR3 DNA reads TGTGCCAGCAGCTCGACTAGCGGGAACGGCAACTTCTTC. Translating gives CASSSTSGNGNFF.